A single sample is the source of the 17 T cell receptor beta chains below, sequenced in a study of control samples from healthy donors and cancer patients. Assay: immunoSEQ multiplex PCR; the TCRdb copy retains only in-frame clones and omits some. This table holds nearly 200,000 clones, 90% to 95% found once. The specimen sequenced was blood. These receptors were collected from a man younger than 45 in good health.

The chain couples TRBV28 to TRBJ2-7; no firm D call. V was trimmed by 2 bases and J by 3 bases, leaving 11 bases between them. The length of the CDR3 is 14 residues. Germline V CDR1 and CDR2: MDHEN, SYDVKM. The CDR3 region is CASSLMGSNYEQYF. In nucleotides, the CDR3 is TGTGCCAGCAGTTTAATGGGATCGAACTACGAGCAGTACTTC.

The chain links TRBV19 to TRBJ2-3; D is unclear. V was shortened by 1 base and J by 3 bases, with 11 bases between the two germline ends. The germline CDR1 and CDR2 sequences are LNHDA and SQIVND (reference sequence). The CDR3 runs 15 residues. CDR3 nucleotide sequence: TGTGCCAGTAGTATAGTTGGCGGACCAACAGATACGCAGTATTTT. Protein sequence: CASSIVGGPTDTQYF.

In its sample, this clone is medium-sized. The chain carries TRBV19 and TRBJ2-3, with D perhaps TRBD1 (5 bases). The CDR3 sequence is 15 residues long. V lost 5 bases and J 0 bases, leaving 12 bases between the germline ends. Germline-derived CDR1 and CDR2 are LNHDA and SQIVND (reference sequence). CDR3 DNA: TGTGCCAGTAGTCAGGGCACTCCGAGCACAGATACGCAGTATTTT. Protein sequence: CASSQGTPSTDTQYF.

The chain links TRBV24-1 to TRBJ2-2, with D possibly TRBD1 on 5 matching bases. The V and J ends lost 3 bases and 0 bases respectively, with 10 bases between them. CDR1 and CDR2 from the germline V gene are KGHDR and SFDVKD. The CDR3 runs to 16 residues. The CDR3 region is CATSDPGHPNTGELFF. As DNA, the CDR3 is TGTGCCACCAGTGATCCCGGACACCCGAACACCGGGGAGCTGTTTTTT.

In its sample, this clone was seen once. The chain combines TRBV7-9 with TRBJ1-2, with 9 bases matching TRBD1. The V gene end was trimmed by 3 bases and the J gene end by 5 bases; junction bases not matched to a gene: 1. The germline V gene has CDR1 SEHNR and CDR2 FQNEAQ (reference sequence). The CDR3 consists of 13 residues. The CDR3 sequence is CASSFGTGYGYTF. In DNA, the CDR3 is TGTGCCAGCAGCTTCGGGACAGGGTATGGCTACACCTTC. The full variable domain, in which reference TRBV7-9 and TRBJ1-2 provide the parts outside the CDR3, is DTGVSQNPRHKITKRGQNVTFRCDPISEHNRLYWYRQTLGQGPEFLTYFQNEAQLEKSRLLSDRFSAERPKGSFSTLEIQRTEQGDSAMYLCASSFGTGYGYTFGSGTRLTVV.

The CDR3 DNA sequence: TGCGCCAGCAGCTTGAGGTCAGAGCTTAACTATGGCTACACCTTC. This encodes CASSLRSELNYGYTF. This chain uses TRBV5-1 with TRBJ1-2; D not certain. Per germline, CDR1 SGHRS and CDR2 YFSETQ. The V gene lost 1 base and the J gene lost 1 base, with 11 bases spanning the gap. The CDR3 loop spans 15 amino acids.

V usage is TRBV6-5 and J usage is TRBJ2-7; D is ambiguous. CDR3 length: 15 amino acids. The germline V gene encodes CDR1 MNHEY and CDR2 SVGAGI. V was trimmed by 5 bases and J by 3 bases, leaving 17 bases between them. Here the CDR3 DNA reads TGTGCCAGCAGTCCGGACCCAATGAAAAACTACGAGCAGTACTTC. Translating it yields CASSPDPMKNYEQYF.

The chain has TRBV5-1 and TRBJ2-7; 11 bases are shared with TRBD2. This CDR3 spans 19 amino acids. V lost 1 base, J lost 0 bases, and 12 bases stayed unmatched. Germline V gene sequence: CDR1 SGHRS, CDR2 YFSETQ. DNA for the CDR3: TGCGCCAGCAGCTTGTTAGCGGGGGGGAACTTTGTTAGCTCCTACGAGCAGTACTTC. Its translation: CASSLLAGGNFVSSYEQYF. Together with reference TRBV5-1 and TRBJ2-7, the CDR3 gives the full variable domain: KAGVTQTPRYLIKTRGQQVTLSCSPISGHRSVSWYQQTPGQGLQFLFEYFSETQRNKGNFPGRFSGRQFSNSRSEMNVSTLELGDSALYLCASSLLAGGNFVSSYEQYFGPGTRLTVT.

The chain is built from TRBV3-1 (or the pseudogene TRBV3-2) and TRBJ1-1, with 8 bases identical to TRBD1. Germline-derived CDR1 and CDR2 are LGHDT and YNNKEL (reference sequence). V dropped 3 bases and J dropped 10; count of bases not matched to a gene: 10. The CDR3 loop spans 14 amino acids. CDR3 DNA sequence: TGTGCCAGCAGCCAGAATCGACAGGGGATTGGAGCTTTCTTT. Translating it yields CASSQNRQGIGAFF.

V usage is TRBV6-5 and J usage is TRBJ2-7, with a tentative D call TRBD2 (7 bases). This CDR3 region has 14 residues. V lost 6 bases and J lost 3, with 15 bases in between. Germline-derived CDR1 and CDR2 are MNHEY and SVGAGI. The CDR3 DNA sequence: TGTGCCAGCAGGGGGGGGACAAACCTCTACGAGCAGTACTTC. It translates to CASRGGTNLYEQYF.

Here the CDR3 reads CASSHPRSTDTQYF. In nucleotides, the CDR3 is TGCGCCAGCAGCCACCCCCGGAGCACAGATACGCAGTATTTT. This chain joins TRBV4-1 and TRBJ2-3; no definite D call. This CDR3 region has 14 residues. CDR1 and CDR2 (germline): MGHRA, YSYEKL. V shed 3 bases and J shed 0 bases, with 7 bases lying between them.

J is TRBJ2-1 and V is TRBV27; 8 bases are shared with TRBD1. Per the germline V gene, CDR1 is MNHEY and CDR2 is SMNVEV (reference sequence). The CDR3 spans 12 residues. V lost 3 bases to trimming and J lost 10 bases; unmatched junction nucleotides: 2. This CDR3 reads CASSFNRGEQFF. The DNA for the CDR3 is TGTGCCAGCAGTTTCAACAGGGGGGAGCAGTTCTTC.

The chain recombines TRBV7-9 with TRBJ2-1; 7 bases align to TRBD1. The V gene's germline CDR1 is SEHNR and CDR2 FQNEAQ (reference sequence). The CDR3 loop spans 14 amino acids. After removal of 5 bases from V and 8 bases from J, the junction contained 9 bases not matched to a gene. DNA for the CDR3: TGTGCCAGCAGCGCGACAGGGAATATCGATGAGCAGTTCTTC. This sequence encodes CASSATGNIDEQFF.

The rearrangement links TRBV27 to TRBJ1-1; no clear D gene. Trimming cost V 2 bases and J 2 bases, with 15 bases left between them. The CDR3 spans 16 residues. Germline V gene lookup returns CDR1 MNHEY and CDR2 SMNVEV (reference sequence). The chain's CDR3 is CASSLPGLPPNTEAFF. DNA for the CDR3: TGTGCCAGCAGTTTACCCGGACTGCCTCCTAACACTGAAGCTTTCTTT.

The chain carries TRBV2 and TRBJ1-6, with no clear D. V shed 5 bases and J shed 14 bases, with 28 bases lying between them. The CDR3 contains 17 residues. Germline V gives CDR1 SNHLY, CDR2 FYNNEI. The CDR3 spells CASSPSIPGSTPRTLHF. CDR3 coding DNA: TGTGCCAGCAGTCCAAGCATCCCAGGATCCACCCCAAGAACCCTCCACTTT.

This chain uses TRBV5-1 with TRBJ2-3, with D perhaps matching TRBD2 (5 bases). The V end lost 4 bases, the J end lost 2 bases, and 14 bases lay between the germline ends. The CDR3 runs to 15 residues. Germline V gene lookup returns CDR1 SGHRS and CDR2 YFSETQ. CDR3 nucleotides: TGCGCCAGCAGCGCCCCAGAGGGCAACACAGATACGCAGTATTTT. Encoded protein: CASSAPEGNTDTQYF.

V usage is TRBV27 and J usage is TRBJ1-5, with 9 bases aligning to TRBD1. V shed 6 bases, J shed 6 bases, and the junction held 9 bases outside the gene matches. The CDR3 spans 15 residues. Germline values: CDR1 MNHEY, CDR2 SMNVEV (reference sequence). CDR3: CASSSSTGGFQPQHF. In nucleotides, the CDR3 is TGTGCCAGCAGCTCCTCGACAGGGGGGTTTCAGCCCCAGCATTTT.